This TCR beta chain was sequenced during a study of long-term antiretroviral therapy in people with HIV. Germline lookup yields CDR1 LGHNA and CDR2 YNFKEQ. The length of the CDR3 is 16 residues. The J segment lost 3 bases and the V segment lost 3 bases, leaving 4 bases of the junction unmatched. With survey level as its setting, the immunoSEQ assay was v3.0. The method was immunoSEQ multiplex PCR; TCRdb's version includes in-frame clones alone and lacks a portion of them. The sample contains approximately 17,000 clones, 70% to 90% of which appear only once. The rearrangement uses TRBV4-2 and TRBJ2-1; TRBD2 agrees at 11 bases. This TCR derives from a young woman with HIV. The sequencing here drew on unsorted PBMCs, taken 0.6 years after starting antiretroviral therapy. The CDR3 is CASSHRLAGFYNEQFF. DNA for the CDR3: TGTGCCAGCAGCCACCGACTAGCGGGATTCTACAATGAGCAGTTCTTC.